One sample yielded the 32 T cell receptor beta chains listed below, sequenced in a study of shared clonotypes between healthy human individuals. It was CD45RO-negative cells, positively selected for CCR7, that made up naive CD8 cells, with terminally differentiated effector memory CD45RA+ cells excluded. Profiling relied on immunoSEQ multiplex PCR, and the TCRdb table lists in-frame clones only, not all of them. Seen here are around 2.1 million clones, about 92% observed once, and the top ten hold around 1.7%. Sequenced input: naive CD8+ T cells from PBMCs. The receptor source for this set is a man aged 18-30 years in good health. Some clones in this sample may be carry-over from other donors' samples.

The chain uses TRBV28 and TRBJ2-7; 8 nucleotides align to TRBD1. V gave up 4 bases and J gave up 2 bases; unmatched junction bases: 7. Germline lookup yields CDR1 MDHEN and CDR2 SYDVKM. This CDR3 has 15 residues. The CDR3 DNA is TGTGCCAGCAGTTCAAGACCGACAGGGGCCTACGAGCAGTACTTC. Protein product: CASSSRPTGAYEQYF.

The CDR3 region is CASSPEPGLAMNEQYF. CDR3 nucleotide sequence: TGCGCCAGCAGCCCAGAACCGGGACTAGCGATGAACGAGCAGTACTTC. The chain combines TRBV5-1 with TRBJ2-7; 10 nucleotides line up with TRBD2. Germline V gives CDR1 SGHRS, CDR2 YFSETQ. The V gene end was trimmed by 4 bases and the J gene end by 5 bases; junction bases not matched to a gene: 12. The CDR3 covers 16 residues.

The chain joins TRBV6-4 to TRBJ2-3; 7 bases agree with TRBD2. Per germline, CDR1 MRHNA and CDR2 SNTAGT. Germline trimming cut 0 bases from V and 2 bases from J; bases unmatched to any gene: 5. The CDR3 has 16 residues. The CDR3 DNA follows: TGTGCCAGCAGTGACTCCCAGCGGGGCCCCACAGATACGCAGTATTTT. Residues: CASSDSQRGPTDTQYF.

The rearrangement joins TRBV19 to TRBJ1-1; D might be TRBD1 (6 bases). The CDR3 is 17 amino acids. V lost 3 bases, J lost 4 bases, and 21 bases lay in between. CDR1 is LNHDA, CDR2 SQIVND, per germline (reference sequence). The CDR3 reads CASSMLIRTAKSTEAFF. In DNA, the CDR3 is TGTGCCAGTAGTATGCTCATAAGGACAGCGAAATCCACTGAAGCTTTCTTT.

This sequence joins TRBV15 and TRBJ1-1; 8 bases are a match to TRBD1. V dropped 3 bases and J dropped 5; count of bases not matched to a gene: 5. This CDR3 has 14 amino acids. Germline V CDR1 and CDR2: LNHNV, YYDKDF (reference sequence). This chain's CDR3 is CATSRDRDWTEAFF. In DNA, the CDR3 is TGTGCCACCAGCAGGGACAGGGATTGGACTGAAGCTTTCTTT.

This clone was recorded only once. This may be a read error, as it is one base from a much larger clone. The chain couples TRBV6-6 to TRBJ2-1; D is unclear. Germline CDR1 is MNHNY and CDR2 is SVGAGI (reference sequence). The CDR3 totals 13 residues. V shed 4 bases and J shed 0 bases, with 4 bases lying between them. The CDR3 region has the DNA TGTGCCAGCAGTTCTAGCTCCTACAATGAGCAGTTCTTC. Translating gives CASSSSSYNEQFF.

V usage is TRBV19 and J usage is TRBJ2-3; D may be TRBD2 (5 bases). This CDR3 has 14 amino acids. V was shortened by 3 bases and J by 2 bases, with 9 bases between the two germline ends. Germline V gives CDR1 LNHDA, CDR2 SQIVND (reference sequence). The CDR3 here is CASSILAPTDTQYF. The CDR3 nucleotides are TGTGCCAGTAGTATTCTAGCCCCCACAGATACGCAGTATTTT.

For this clone: This CDR3 is also generated by other DNA sequences in the sample. The chain has TRBV27 and TRBJ2-1; 11 bases fit TRBD2. This CDR3 comprises 15 residues. Germline V gene data show CDR1 as MNHEY and CDR2 as SMNVEV (reference sequence). The J segment lost 3 bases and the V segment lost 5 bases, leaving 3 bases of the junction unmatched. The CDR3 reads CASSPGLAVYNEQFF. The CDR3 DNA reads TGTGCCAGCAGTCCGGGACTAGCGGTCTACAATGAGCAGTTCTTC.

This chain uses TRBV21-1 with TRBJ2-7; the table's TRBD2 call for D was not verified on the DNA. TRBV21-1 corresponds to a pseudogene. The CDR3 is made up of 16 amino acids. The CDR3 DNA follows: TGTGCCAGCAGCAGCGGGTCTAGCGGGAGGATATACGAGCAGTACTTC. It yields the protein CASSSGSSGRIYEQYF.

The J gene is TRBJ1-2, the V gene TRBV5-1, with D unclear. The germline V gene encodes CDR1 SGHRS and CDR2 YFSETQ. The CDR3 has 12 amino acids. V was pared by 0 bases and J by 7 bases, with 7 bases between. The CDR3: CASSLGTGGYTF. CDR3 bases: TGCGCCAGCAGCTTGGGGACGGGTGGCTACACCTTC.

This rearrangement joins TRBV10-2 to TRBJ2-2; TRBD2 matches at 14 bases. The CDR3 is 14 amino acids. From germline, CDR1 is WSHSY and CDR2 SAAADI. V was clipped by 11 bases and J by 9 bases; unmatched bases: 8. CDR3 nucleotides: TGCGCCTGGCCGGGGACTAGCGGGAGCAGGGAGCTGTTTTTT. Its translation: CAWPGTSGSRELFF.

CDR3 sequence: CASSFTLAGGRNEQFF. As DNA, the CDR3 is TGTGCCAGCAGCTTTACCCTAGCGGGAGGTAGGAATGAGCAGTTCTTC. The chain joins TRBV7-6 to TRBJ2-1; the match to TRBD2 covers 11 bases. The trim removed 3 bases at V and 7 bases at J, leaving 8 bases unmatched. This CDR3 contains 16 residues. Germline lookup yields CDR1 SGHVS and CDR2 FNYEAQ.

This clone was counted a single time. The rearrangement joins TRBV27 to TRBJ1-1; a possible D gene is TRBD1 (5 bases). V dropped 5 bases and J dropped 9 bases, with 19 bases sitting between them. The CDR3 is 14 amino acids. Looked up from germline, CDR1 is MNHEY and CDR2 is SMNVEV (reference sequence). The CDR3 is CASSPPLSGMKAFF. CDR3 DNA: TGTGCCAGCAGTCCTCCCCTTTCAGGGATGAAAGCTTTCTTT.

V and J are TRBV19 and TRBJ2-5, with 7 positions matching TRBD1. Germline CDR1 reads LNHDA; CDR2 reads SQIVND (reference sequence). V trimming: 5 bases; J trimming: 5 bases; junction bases outside the gene matches: 8. This CDR3 has 14 amino acids. The CDR3 here is CASSARDSLETQYF. Written as DNA, the CDR3 is TGTGCCAGTAGTGCTCGGGACAGTCTCGAGACCCAGTACTTC.

This chain uses TRBV28 with TRBJ1-2, with 10 bases that match TRBD1. Losses at the gene ends were 9 bases for V and 4 bases for J; bases not matched to a gene: 8. Germline-derived CDR1 and CDR2 are MDHEN and SYDVKM. This CDR3 spans 14 amino acids. Written as DNA, the CDR3 is TGTGCCAGTAATAGACAGGGGGCTGCCTATGGCTACACCTTC. Amino acid sequence: CASNRQGAAYGYTF.

This chain joins TRBV27 and TRBJ2-1, with D unclear. Looked up from germline, CDR1 is MNHEY and CDR2 is SMNVEV (reference sequence). The CDR3 is 12 residues long. Trimming took off 6 bases at V and 2 bases at J, with 5 bases between the two ends. CDR3 in amino acids: CASSRTYNEQFF. The CDR3 region has the DNA TGTGCCAGCAGCCGCACCTACAATGAGCAGTTCTTC.

The chain joins TRBV9 to TRBJ2-1; 12 bases are a match to TRBD2. V lost 4 bases and J lost 8; bases outside the gene matches: 7. Germline values: CDR1 SGDLS, CDR2 YYNGEE. The CDR3 sequence is 15 residues long. Written as DNA, the CDR3 is TGTGCCAGCAGCCTTAGACTAGCGGGAGCCCATGAGCAGTTCTTC. Its translation is CASSLRLAGAHEQFF.

The rearrangement joins TRBV5-4 to TRBJ2-3; D call uncertain. The germline gives CDR1 SGHNT, CDR2 YYREEE (reference sequence). The CDR3 length is 14 residues. V lost 3 bases and J lost 5, with 13 bases in between. CDR3 sequence reads: CASSSISKGDTQYF. The CDR3 coding sequence is TGTGCCAGCAGCTCCATAAGCAAGGGAGATACGCAGTATTTT.

The genes are TRBV29-1 and TRBJ2-7; D unclear. The V and J ends lost 4 bases and 0 bases respectively, with 7 bases between them. Per germline, CDR1 SQVTM and CDR2 ANQGSEA. The CDR3 runs 12 residues. CDR3 coding DNA: TGCAGCGTTGGGGCGACCTCCTACGAGCAGTACTTC. Protein sequence: CSVGATSYEQYF.

The V call is TRBV7-9, the J call TRBJ2-7; tentatively, D is TRBD1 (6 bases). The CDR3 has 15 residues. CDR1 and CDR2 from the germline V gene are SEHNR and FQNEAQ (reference sequence). Deletions cut 5 bases from V and 5 bases from J, with 19 bases between. The CDR3 DNA is TGTGCCAGCAGCCCCCGGACAGCTTCTCGAGACGAGCAGTACTTC. It encodes CASSPRTASRDEQYF.

The rearrangement joins TRBV4-2 to TRBJ2-1, with D possibly TRBD2 on 6 matching bases. In germline, CDR1 is LGHNA, CDR2 YNFKEQ. The CDR3 contains 17 residues. Trimming removed 1 base from V and 3 bases from J, with 16 bases in between. The CDR3, as DNA: TGTGCCAGCAGCCAAGCATTTTCGGGAGTAATCTACAATGAGCAGTTCTTC. Amino acid sequence: CASSQAFSGVIYNEQFF.

V and J are TRBV7-8 and TRBJ1-4; D not resolved. The germline V gene has CDR1 SGHVS and CDR2 FQNEAQ. The V end was cut by 2 bases, the J end by 8 bases, with 12 bases between. This CDR3 has 14 amino acids. As DNA, the CDR3 is TGTGCCAGCAGCTTACTCGACGGCCCCGAAAAACTGTTTTTT. It encodes CASSLLDGPEKLFF.

The genes are TRBV29-1 and TRBJ2-3; 14 bases line up with TRBD2. This CDR3 has 18 amino acids. The germline gives CDR1 SQVTM, CDR2 ANQGSEA. Germline trimming cut 4 bases from V and 2 bases from J; bases unmatched to any gene: 11. The CDR3, as DNA: TGCAGCGTTGGGGGGGGACTAGCGGGAGCCAAAACCACAGATACGCAGTATTTT. Protein sequence: CSVGGGLAGAKTTDTQYF.

This clone was detected once. The V gene is TRBV7-9, the J gene TRBJ2-2; the D is unclear. Trimming pared 5 bases from V and 4 bases from J, leaving 14 bases between. There are 15 residues in the CDR3. CDR1 and CDR2 (germline): SEHNR, FQNEAQ (reference sequence). Here the CDR3 reads CASSPHGSGTGELFF. The CDR3 bases are TGTGCCAGCAGCCCCCACGGGTCGGGCACCGGGGAGCTGTTTTTT.

The chain couples TRBV28 to TRBJ2-7; 7 positions agree with TRBD2. The germline V gene has CDR1 MDHEN and CDR2 SYDVKM. After removal of 3 bases from V and 0 bases from J, the junction contained 5 bases not matched to a gene. This CDR3 is built from 15 residues. CDR3 nucleotide sequence: TGTGCCAGCAGTTTTGGGCGGACTAGCTCCTACGAGCAGTACTTC. It encodes CASSFGRTSSYEQYF.

The genes are TRBV14 and TRBJ2-6; no firm D call. Germline CDR1 is SGHDN and CDR2 is FVKESK. The CDR3 totals 16 residues. V was clipped by 6 bases and J by 0 bases, with 12 bases between them. The CDR3 region is CASSPPTTSGANVLTF. The CDR3 bases are TGTGCCAGCAGTCCACCTACTACCTCTGGGGCCAACGTCCTGACTTTC.

This chain links TRBV4-1 with TRBJ2-7, with D perhaps TRBD1 (6 bases). Per the germline V gene, CDR1 is MGHRA and CDR2 is YSYEKL. The CDR3 totals 16 residues. Trimming removed 0 bases at V and 5 bases at J, with 17 bases between. In DNA, the CDR3 is TGCGCCAGCAGCCAAGATAACGGCAGGGGTATCCACGAGCAGTACTTC. Amino acids: CASSQDNGRGIHEQYF.

The rearrangement uses TRBV6-4 and TRBJ2-7; TRBD1 aligns across 12 bases. V lost 7 bases and J lost 4; bases outside the gene matches: 14. CDR1 and CDR2 from the germline V gene are MRHNA and SNTAGT. This CDR3 spans 17 amino acids. Here the CDR3 DNA reads TGTGCCAGCAAAAAACCATTGGGACAGGGGGCCGCTTACGAGCAGTACTTC. It codes for CASKKPLGQGAAYEQYF.

The rearrangement uses TRBV21-1 and TRBJ2-5; the DNA was not used to check the table's D call, TRBD2. TRBV21-1 represents a pseudogene. This CDR3 has 17 amino acids. The CDR3 DNA reads TGTGCCAGCACTCCTGGAGAGCGGGAGTACAGTAGGGAGACCCAGTACTTC. Its translation is CASTPGEREYSRETQYF.

The chain links TRBV11-2 to TRBJ2-1, with D maybe TRBD2 (5 bases). CDR1 and CDR2 (germline): SGHAT, FQNNGV. Trimming removed 6 bases at V and 5 bases at J, with 17 bases between. The CDR3 loop spans 15 amino acids. CDR3 DNA: TGTGCCAGCAGTTACACTAGAGGCCGGCACAATGAGCAGTTCTTC. Its translation is CASSYTRGRHNEQFF. The full variable domain, its missing parts supplied by reference TRBV11-2 and TRBJ2-1, is EAGVAQSPRYKIIEKRQSVAFWCNPISGHATLYWYQQILGQGPKLLIQFQNNGVVDDSQLPKDRFSAERLKGVDSTLKIQPAKLEDSAVYLCASSYTRGRHNEQFFGPGTRLTVL.

V and J are TRBV9 and TRBJ2-1; 10 bases align to TRBD2. Germline trimming cut 3 bases from V and 8 bases from J; bases unmatched to any gene: 11. The CDR3 contains 16 residues. The germline CDR1 and CDR2 sequences are SGDLS and YYNGEE. CDR3 sequence (DNA): TGTGCCAGCAGCGCTACTAGCGGGACGACCCTCGATGAGCAGTTCTTC. Residues: CASSATSGTTLDEQFF.

This clone appeared a single time. V and J are TRBV9 and TRBJ2-3; D gene unclear. The V and J ends lost 0 bases and 1 base respectively, with 9 bases between them. The CDR3 sequence is 15 residues long. CDR1 is SGDLS, CDR2 YYNGEE, per germline. Here the CDR3 DNA reads TGTGCCAGCAGCGTAGGGGCTACTCGCACAGATACGCAGTATTTT. Its protein is CASSVGATRTDTQYF.